A single T cell receptor beta chain is shown here with its context. Its antigen is not known. The donors were in the roughly 130-subject validation cohort, distinct from the roughly 720-subject first cohort. The data were obtained in a study of cytomegalovirus exposure and HLA in healthy donors. Study overall: The approximately 110 validation repertoires, a later analysis reported, used the same platform as the roughly 710 first-cohort repertoires.

V shed 6 bases, J shed 2 bases, and the junction held 4 bases outside the gene matches. The germline gives CDR1 SQVTM, CDR2 ANQGSEA. The CDR3 covers 13 residues. The repertoire was sequenced with immunoSEQ multiplex PCR; TCRdb's copy has only in-frame clones and lacks some. The data contain about 160,000 clones, around 92% of them seen just once; the ten biggest clones take up about 9.4%. The study's findings and limits: Reportedly, cytomegalovirus status was diagnosed with high sensitivity and specificity. Rare TCR sequences dominated, though some public TCRs recurred in many donors.

This receptor was identified in a woman between 18 and 30 years old in good health and CMV-seropositive. The genes are TRBV29-1 and TRBJ2-7, with TRBD2 identical over 10 bases. The material sequenced was PBMCs. The CDR3 region is CSVRAGGPYEQYF. The CDR3 bases are TGCAGCGTCAGAGCGGGAGGGCCCTACGAGCAGTACTTC.